This T cell receptor (beta chain) derives from a study of blood T cell repertoires in COVID-19. The wider study: Collection of acute and convalescent COVID-19 samples took place in the United States, Italy and Spain. PBMCs, B-cell-depleted T cells, or T cells were the source of the cDNA or gDNA that made up the material.

The V and J ends lost 3 bases and 7 bases respectively, with 10 bases between them. The CDR3 sequence is 13 residues long. Germline V lookup: CDR1 MDHEN, CDR2 SYDVKM. Study processing details: For nucleated cells, counts were estimated from reference gene primer amplification. The method was immunoSEQ multiplex PCR; TCRdb's version includes in-frame clones alone and lacks a portion of them. That table gives V, J and clone size, and the DNA gave D and trimming. The sample includes under 300,000 clones, 65% to 90% seen only once; the top ten take approximately 4.9%. The TCR sequence derives from a woman older than 75 with active or convalescent COVID-19. The sequenced sample was peripheral blood. V is TRBV28 and J is TRBJ1-5, with no clear D. Here the CDR3 reads CASSFQDGQPQHF. In nucleotides, the CDR3 is TGTGCCAGCAGTTTCCAGGATGGGCAGCCCCAGCATTTT.